This entry lists 21 T cell receptor beta chains sequenced from one sample in a study of OX40 agonist ivuxolimab in advanced cancers. Assay: immunoSEQ multiplex PCR; the TCRdb copy retains only in-frame clones and omits some. The sample contains 77,000 or so clones, less than 95% of which appear only once. Material: CD4+ or CD8+ T cells sorted from blood, obtained in a trial of the OX40 agonist ivuxolimab. The receptors were sampled from an adult with an advanced solid tumor such as melanoma, head and neck, liver or kidney cancer.

The chain is built from TRBV19 and TRBJ2-7; TRBD1 agrees at 8 bases. Trimming at V came to 1 base and at J to 3 bases, leaving 5 bases not matched to a gene. The CDR3 runs to 15 residues. CDR1 and CDR2 from the germline V gene are LNHDA and SQIVND (reference sequence). The CDR3 nucleotides are TGTGCCAGTAGTATAGCCGGGACAGGACTCTACGAGCAGTACTTC. Its protein is CASSIAGTGLYEQYF. Drawing the rest from reference TRBV19 and TRBJ2-7, the complete variable domain is DGGITQSPKYLFRKEGQNVTLSCEQNLNHDAMYWYRQDPGQGLRLIYYSQIVNDFQKGDIAEGYSVSREKKESFPLTVTSAQKNPTAFYLCASSIAGTGLYEQYFGPGTRLTVT.

The chain employs TRBV5-5 and TRBJ1-2; TRBD1 agrees at 7 bases. The CDR3 has 13 residues. J lost 8 bases, V lost 7 bases, and 11 bases had no gene match. Germline CDR1 SGHKS, CDR2 YYEKEE (reference sequence). The chain's CDR3 is CASGTQGVEGYTF. In DNA, the CDR3 is TGTGCCAGCGGTACTCAGGGGGTCGAGGGCTACACCTTC.

This clone was detected only a few times. This sample includes further DNA sequences coding for the same CDR3. This chain uses TRBV29-1 with TRBJ2-3; D uncertain. The CDR3 spans 12 residues. Trimming cost V 1 base and J 0 bases, with 2 bases left between them. Germline V gene data show CDR1 as SQVTM and CDR2 as ANQGSEA. The CDR3 spells CSVEGSTDTQYF. Here the CDR3 DNA reads TGCAGCGTTGAAGGCAGCACAGATACGCAGTATTTT.

This rearrangement joins TRBV4-2 to TRBJ2-7, with 11 bases matching TRBD2. The CDR3 contains 17 residues. The ends lost 4 bases at V and 2 bases at J; junction bases unmatched: 10. Germline V gene lookup returns CDR1 LGHNA and CDR2 YNFKEQ. The chain's CDR3 is CASSRSTSGLAAYEQYF. The CDR3 DNA reads as TGTGCCAGCAGCCGATCTACCTCGGGACTAGCGGCCTACGAGCAGTACTTC.

The V and J genes are TRBV5-4 and TRBJ2-7; 8 bases match TRBD1. Looked up from germline, CDR1 is SGHNT and CDR2 is YYREEE (reference sequence). This CDR3 is 12 amino acids long. Trimming cost V 4 bases and J 7 bases; bases outside gene matches: 4. CDR3 residues: CASSTDRAEQYF. The CDR3 DNA is TGTGCCAGCAGCACGGACAGGGCAGAGCAGTACTTC.

The J gene is TRBJ1-3, the V gene TRBV5-1, with D uncertain. V was trimmed by 4 bases and J by 4 bases, leaving 9 bases between them. Germline V lookup: CDR1 SGHRS, CDR2 YFSETQ. This CDR3 contains 13 residues. Here the CDR3 reads CASSPNLGNTIYF. As DNA, the CDR3 is TGCGCCAGCAGCCCCAACCTCGGAAACACCATATATTTT.

The rearrangement uses TRBV6-6 and TRBJ2-5; tentative D call: TRBD2 (5 bases). Germline V gene data show CDR1 as MNHNY and CDR2 as SVGAGI (reference sequence). Deletions cut 2 bases from V and 5 bases from J, with 12 bases between. The CDR3 length is 14 residues. The CDR3 loop is CASSYEGGRETQYF. The CDR3 DNA follows: TGTGCCAGCAGTTACGAGGGCGGACGGGAGACCCAGTACTTC.

This chain uses TRBV10-3 with TRBJ2-7; D unclear. Germline CDR1 reads ENHRY; CDR2 reads SYGVKD. The CDR3 has 14 amino acids. V dropped 3 bases and J dropped 0 bases, with 9 bases sitting between them. The CDR3 nucleotides are TGTGCCATCAGTGAAGCAGGTCACTCCTACGAGCAGTACTTC. Amino acids: CAISEAGHSYEQYF.

This chain uses TRBV10-1 with TRBJ1-2; TRBD1 is a possible D gene (5 bases). The CDR3 covers 14 residues. With 2 bases removed from V and 3 bases from J, the gap between germline ends came to 10 bases. CDR1 is WNHNN, CDR2 SYGVQD, per germline (reference sequence). CDR3 region: CASSEAGTHYGYTF. CDR3 bases: TGCGCCAGCAGTGAGGCCGGGACCCACTATGGCTACACCTTC.

The chain employs TRBV21-1 and TRBJ2-1; TRBD2, as called in the table, went unchecked against the DNA. TRBV21-1 is an annotated pseudogene. The CDR3 loop spans 12 amino acids. CDR3 residues: CASRIKGFEGFF. CDR3 DNA sequence: TGTGCCAGCAGGATCAAGGGCTTTGAGGGGTTCTTC.

Worth noting for this clone: One end of the junction does not line up with germline, which may come from a read error. The gene calls are TRBV6-1 and TRBJ1-4, with a weak D call TRBD1 (6 bases). The CDR3 runs to 15 residues. Germline CDR1 is MNHNS and CDR2 is SASEGT. The CDR3 region is CTSSTNRAVGEKLFF. In DNA, the CDR3 is TGTACCAGCAGTACTAACAGGGCGGTAGGGGAAAAACTGTTTTTT.

The rearrangement uses TRBV29-1 and TRBJ2-4; TRBD2 matches 14 bases. The V gene end was trimmed by 4 bases and the J gene end by 7 bases; junction bases not matched to a gene: 9. The length of the CDR3 is 16 residues. Per germline, CDR1 SQVTM and CDR2 ANQGSEA. In nucleotides, the CDR3 is TGCAGCGTTGGTGGACTAGCGGGAGGAGATCGGAACATTCAGTACTTC. This codes for CSVGGLAGGDRNIQYF.

There are a few counts of this clone. The chain combines TRBV28 with TRBJ1-1, with unresolved D. V was shortened by 2 bases and J by 3 bases, with 7 bases between the two germline ends. Germline V gives CDR1 MDHEN, CDR2 SYDVKM. There are 13 residues in the CDR3. The CDR3 protein is CASSLPPYTEAFF. For the CDR3, the DNA is TGTGCCAGCAGTTTACCCCCTTACACTGAAGCTTTCTTT.

The chain is built from TRBV2 and TRBJ2-7; 13 bases fit TRBD2. The ends lost 6 bases at V and 7 bases at J; junction bases unmatched: 9. The CDR3 has 15 residues. The V gene's germline CDR1 is SNHLY and CDR2 FYNNEI. The CDR3 coding sequence is TGTGCCAGCAGGGCTGGACTAGCGGGAGTAGATGAGCAGTACTTC. Amino acids: CASRAGLAGVDEQYF.

This clone showed up just a few times. CDR3 sequence: CASSLAGTPPYEQYF. The CDR3 DNA is TGTGCCAGCAGCTTAGCGGGGACACCACCCTACGAGCAGTACTTC. The gene calls are TRBV6-1 and TRBJ2-7; 8 nucleotides agree with TRBD2. Looked up from germline, CDR1 is MNHNS and CDR2 is SASEGT. CDR3 length: 15 residues. Trimming removed 6 bases from V and 2 bases from J; junction bases left unmatched: 9.

The chain has TRBV28 and TRBJ2-3; tentatively, D is TRBD1 (6 bases). Germline V gene sequence: CDR1 MDHEN, CDR2 SYDVKM. CDR3 size: 18 residues. Trimming stripped 6 bases from V and 1 base from J, with 23 bases between. DNA for the CDR3: TGTGCCAGCAGCCTTACAGGGTTCAGTTTTGGTGGCACAGATACGCAGTATTTT. Its translation: CASSLTGFSFGGTDTQYF.

V gene TRBV11-2 combines with J gene TRBJ2-2; a weak D match, TRBD1 (5 bases). The CDR3 covers 17 residues. The germline V gene encodes CDR1 SGHAT and CDR2 FQNNGV. The germline V and J ends were trimmed by 5 bases and 4 bases, with 20 bases remaining between them. DNA for the CDR3: TGTGCCAGCAGCCGCAACCCAGGGTCTTCGGGCACCGGGGAGCTGTTTTTT. Translation: CASSRNPGSSGTGELFF. The whole variable domain, remainder taken from reference TRBV11-2 and TRBJ2-2, is EAGVAQSPRYKIIEKRQSVAFWCNPISGHATLYWYQQILGQGPKLLIQFQNNGVVDDSQLPKDRFSAERLKGVDSTLKIQPAKLEDSAVYLCASSRNPGSSGTGELFFGEGSRLTVL.

This chain links TRBV9 with TRBJ2-7; 9 bases line up with TRBD1. The CDR3 consists of 13 residues. V shed 5 bases, J shed 7 bases, and the junction held 7 bases outside the gene matches. Germline-derived CDR1 and CDR2 are SGDLS and YYNGEE. The CDR3 protein is CASSQGQGTEQYF. CDR3 nucleotide sequence: TGTGCCAGCAGTCAGGGACAGGGAACGGAGCAGTACTTC.

This chain joins TRBV19 and TRBJ1-1; D is undetermined. The CDR3 consists of 13 residues. The germline V gene encodes CDR1 LNHDA and CDR2 SQIVND (reference sequence). Deletions cut 3 bases from V and 1 base from J, with 6 bases between. The CDR3 DNA is TGTGCCAGTAGTATGGTTAGGAACACTGAAGCTTTCTTT. The encoded protein is CASSMVRNTEAFF.

This clone was found a few times. V and J are TRBV11-2 and TRBJ1-1; possibly TRBD1 for D (5 bases). This CDR3 comprises 13 residues. CDR1 and CDR2 from the germline V gene are SGHAT and FQNNGV. The V and J ends lost 4 bases and 4 bases respectively, with 10 bases between them. The CDR3 DNA sequence: TGTGCCAGCAGCTCAGGCGGGGGCACTGAAGCTTTCTTT. As protein: CASSSGGGTEAFF.

This chain connects TRBV28 to TRBJ1-2; D perhaps matches TRBD1 (5 bases). The V end lost 5 bases, the J end lost 6 bases, and 16 bases lay between the germline ends. Germline CDR1 and CDR2: MDHEN and SYDVKM. The CDR3 totals 14 residues. The CDR3 is CASSIPGGGNGYTF. In nucleotides, the CDR3 is TGTGCCAGCAGTATCCCCGGGGGTGGGAATGGCTACACCTTC.